Sequencing of this T cell receptor (beta chain) was carried out in a study of CXCR3-negative and CXCR3-positive naive CD8 T cells. Overall study results and limits: The study found comparably high diversity in both naive subsets and much lower diversity in memory CD8+ cells. The study found more hydrophobic TRB CDR3s in CXCR3-positive naive cells than in CXCR3-negative naive cells. Naive CXCR3-negative and CXCR3-positive cells had similar TRBV-TRBJ usage; memory differed. Fresh PBMCs were used in most assays, and CXCR3 expression partially decreased after cryopreservation.

In the case of this clonotype: What it recognizes is unknown.

Each TRB cDNA library was prepared by 5' RACE (with UMI labels). No DNA is given; TCRdb re-called the 5' RACE reads and lists each CDR3 protein once. This table lists more than 80,000 distinct CDR3 sequences. The germline CDR1 and CDR2 sequences are MNHEY and SVGEGT. This CDR3 is 11 amino acids long. CD45RO-CCR7+CD27+CD95- marked naive CD8+ T cells. The rearrangement links TRBV6-2 or TRBV6-3 to TRBJ2-1. This TCR derives from a human donor in good health. Some clones in this sample may be carry-over from other donors' samples. The sequenced sample was naive CXCR3+ CD8+ T cells from blood. Subset specified: CD45RO-CCR7+CD27+CD95- naive CD8+ T cells expressing CXCR3 (TNR3+). The CDR3 spells CASSYDNEQFF.